The table lists the clone carrying this TCR beta chain with a few counts. Germline-derived CDR1 and CDR2 are MNHNS and SASEGT. The CDR3 is 13 amino acids. The V end was cut by 8 bases, the J end by 3 bases, with 13 bases between. These data are taken from a study of patients and donors after allogeneic stem cell transplantation. TCRdb fed the RT-PCR reads into MiXCR, producing one record per CDR3 protein. The profile shows about a million distinct CDR3 sequences, roughly 18% of them singletons. This TCR derives from a human donor who was either an allogeneic HSCT recipient or a stem cell or donor lymphocyte infusion donor (not recorded which). It is not recorded whose cells these are; they may come from a transplant donor. The V call is TRBV6-1, the J call TRBJ2-5; D is possibly TRBD1 (6 bases). Sequences were obtained from blood, either unsorted or a sorted T cell fraction (not recorded which). The CDR3 loop reads CASQPGHEETQYF. CDR3 nucleotide sequence: TGTGCCAGCCAACCGGGACATGAAGAGACCCAGTACTTC.